This T cell receptor (beta chain) was obtained from a study of T cell repertoires in cytomegalovirus infection. Findings and caveats of the study: Identification of carriers of CMV plus the relevant HLA was achieved through cumulative public TCR beta family frequency.

MiXCR was run by TCRdb on the reads, yielding one entry per CDR3 protein. The table shows about 250,000 distinct CDR3 sequences, with around an eighth occurring only once. From germline, CDR1 is ENHRY and CDR2 SYGVKD. The CDR3 has 15 amino acids. V was clipped by 6 bases and J by 1 base; unmatched bases: 4. This clonotype was seen at least ten times. Its antigen is unknown. The specimen was PBMCs. The V and J genes are TRBV10-3 and TRBJ2-1; 9 nucleotides match TRBD2. This sequence originates from a human donor in good health (CMV status not recorded). Some clones in this sample may be carry-over from other donors' samples. In DNA form, the CDR3 reads TGTGCCATCAGCTACCTAGCGGGATCCTACAATGAGCAGTTCTTC. It codes for CAISYLAGSYNEQFF.